Below are 28 T cell receptor beta chains sequenced from a single sample in a study of blood T cell repertoires in COVID-19 (dated by TCRdb to 2018 to 2021). Library generation was performed with the immunoSEQ multiplex PCR assay. Held by TCRdb, this immuneACCESS table contains in-frame sequences only and omits some clones. Under half of the omission traces to an unresolved V gene where checked; the cause of the rest is unknown. Here the sample has hundreds of thousands of clones; about 91% occur a single time. The ten largest clones represent 5.5% to 8.5% of the sample. The sequenced sample consisted of peripheral blood. These receptor sequences come from a woman under 40 who had recovered from COVID-19.

The chain couples TRBV18 to TRBJ2-7; D not resolved. Germline CDR1 is KGHSH and CDR2 is LQKENI. V shed 2 bases and J shed 3 bases, with 5 bases lying between them. The CDR3 spans 12 residues. The CDR3 coding sequence is TGTGCCAGCTCACCAGTAAACTACGAGCAGTACTTC. As protein: CASSPVNYEQYF.

The V call is TRBV18, the J call TRBJ2-2; 7 nucleotides match TRBD2. CDR3 length: 16 amino acids. V was clipped by 3 bases and J by 4 bases; unmatched bases: 8. From germline, CDR1 is KGHSH and CDR2 LQKENI. The CDR3 nucleotides read TGTGCCAGCTCACCTTGGGAGGGTGACAGCACCGGGGAGCTGTTTTTT. Protein product: CASSPWEGDSTGELFF.

This sequence joins TRBV5-6 and TRBJ2-3; possible D gene TRBD2, 6 bases. CDR1 is SGHDT and CDR2 is YYEEEE in the germline V gene. The CDR3 runs to 16 residues. The V end was cut by 2 bases, the J end by 2 bases, with 15 bases between. DNA for the CDR3: TGTGCCAGCAGCTTACTGGGCGGGGAAAACACAGATACGCAGTATTTT. Translating it yields CASSLLGGENTDTQYF.

J is TRBJ2-5 and V is TRBV5-4, with 9 bases fitting TRBD2. CDR1 SGHNT and CDR2 YYREEE come from the germline V gene (reference sequence). The junction had 7 bases not matched to a gene; V was cut back by 0 bases and J by 4 bases. CDR3 length equals 16 residues. CDR3 in amino acids: CASSLVARGGLETQYF. In DNA form, the CDR3 reads TGTGCCAGCAGCTTGGTAGCGCGGGGGGGGTTAGAGACCCAGTACTTC. Drawing the rest from reference TRBV5-4 and TRBJ2-5, the complete variable domain is ETGVTQSPTHLIKTRGQQVTLRCSSQSGHNTVSWYQQALGQGPQFIFQYYREEENGRGNFPPRFSGLQFPNYSSELNVNALELDDSALYLCASSLVARGGLETQYFGPGTRLLVL.

The CDR3 is CASSITGTGEEKLFF. CDR3 nucleotide sequence: TGTGCCAGCAGCATAACCGGGACAGGGGAAGAAAAACTGTTTTTT. The rearrangement joins TRBV5-8 to TRBJ1-4; TRBD1 agrees at 10 bases. The CDR3 length is 15 residues. V dropped 4 bases and J dropped 8; count of bases not matched to a gene: 8. CDR1 SGHTS and CDR2 YDEGEE come from the germline V gene.

DNA for the CDR3: TGTGCCAGCAGTTTTGCGGCGGGAAACTATGGCTACACCTTC. Protein sequence: CASSFAAGNYGYTF. The V gene is TRBV7-8, the J gene TRBJ1-2; D is unclear. The length of the CDR3 is 14 residues. Trimming shortened V by 6 bases and J by 2 bases, and 13 bases separated the two germline ends. CDR1 is SGHVS and CDR2 is FQNEAQ in the germline V gene.

CDR3 nucleotides: TGTGCCATCAGTGGGGTGGCGGACAGGGGCAATGAGCAGTTCTTC. Its translation is CAISGVADRGNEQFF. The V gene is TRBV10-3, the J gene TRBJ2-1, with 9 bases fitting TRBD1. This CDR3 is built from 15 residues. CDR1 is ENHRY, CDR2 SYGVKD, per germline. The J segment lost 6 bases and the V segment lost 4 bases, leaving 7 bases of the junction unmatched.

The chain uses TRBV7-2 and TRBJ2-5; 9 bases are shared with TRBD2. CDR1 SGHTA and CDR2 FQGNSA come from the germline V gene. V gave up 1 base and J gave up 2 bases; unmatched junction bases: 11. The CDR3 contains 18 residues. The chain's CDR3 is CASSLGLAGTDLQETQYF. The CDR3 DNA reads TGTGCCAGCAGCTTAGGGCTAGCGGGGACGGATTTACAAGAGACCCAGTACTTC.

The chain is built from TRBV7-6 and TRBJ1-6; the D is unclear. The CDR3 length is 14 residues. Trimming stripped 4 bases from V and 4 bases from J, with 8 bases between. Germline-derived CDR1 and CDR2 are SGHVS and FNYEAQ. This CDR3 is CASSYTEYNSPLHF. CDR3 DNA sequence: TGTGCCAGCAGCTACACGGAGTATAATTCACCCCTCCACTTT.

The chain's CDR3 is CATSDSEQGRYGYTF. CDR3 in DNA: TGTGCCACCAGTGATTCTGAACAGGGAAGATATGGCTACACCTTC. The chain links TRBV24-1 to TRBJ1-2; maybe TRBD1 (6 bases). Trimming removed 2 bases at V and 5 bases at J, with 14 bases between. Germline CDR1 and CDR2: KGHDR and SFDVKD. The length of the CDR3 is 15 residues.

The genes are TRBV19 and TRBJ2-3, with 10 bases fitting TRBD2. V trimming: 2 bases; J trimming: 1 base; junction bases outside the gene matches: 6. CDR3 length: 17 residues. Germline V lookup: CDR1 LNHDA, CDR2 SQIVND (reference sequence). In DNA form, the CDR3 reads TGTGCCAGTAGTATAAACAAACTAGCGGGGCGCACAGATACGCAGTATTTT. Translated: CASSINKLAGRTDTQYF.

This clone was recorded only once. The chain couples TRBV9 to TRBJ1-3; 7 nucleotides agree with TRBD1. The germline V gene has CDR1 SGDLS and CDR2 YYNGEE. V gave up 3 bases and J gave up 5 bases; unmatched junction bases: 11. The CDR3 loop spans 16 amino acids. CDR3: CASSAPTGAVRNTIYF. CDR3 nucleotide sequence: TGTGCCAGCAGCGCCCCTACAGGGGCAGTTCGAAACACCATATATTTT. The full variable domain, completed using reference TRBV9 and TRBJ1-3, is DSGVTQTPKHLITATGQRVTLRCSPRSGDLSVYWYQQSLDQGLQFLIQYYNGEERAKGNILERFSAQQFPDLHSELNLSSLELGDSALYFCASSAPTGAVRNTIYFGEGSWLTVV.

This clone was recorded once. V and J are TRBV28 and TRBJ1-5, with a tentative D call TRBD1 (5 bases). Germline V gives CDR1 MDHEN, CDR2 SYDVKM. The CDR3 is 14 amino acids. Trimming removed 1 base at V and 6 bases at J, with 10 bases between. CDR3 nucleotide sequence: TGTGCCAGCAGTTTATCCGGGGGAAGTCAGCCCCAGCATTTT. This sequence encodes CASSLSGGSQPQHF.

V usage is TRBV28 and J usage is TRBJ2-3; TRBD2 matches 8 bases. Per the germline V gene, CDR1 is MDHEN and CDR2 is SYDVKM. The V segment lost 6 bases and the J segment 0 bases; nucleotides outside the gene matches: 8. There are 16 residues in the CDR3. This CDR3 is CASSLGSGASTDTQYF. The CDR3 DNA is TGTGCCAGCAGCCTAGGTAGCGGGGCGAGCACAGATACGCAGTATTTT. Drawing the rest from reference TRBV28 and TRBJ2-3, the complete variable domain is DVKVTQSSRYLVKRTGEKVFLECVQDMDHENMFWYRQDPGLGLRLIYFSYDVKMKEKGDIPEGYSVSREKKERFSLILESASTNQTSMYLCASSLGSGASTDTQYFGPGTRLTVL.

V gene TRBV3-1 (or the pseudogene TRBV3-2) combines with J gene TRBJ1-5; the D gene is possibly TRBD1 (5 bases). CDR3 length: 13 residues. The V gene's germline CDR1 is LGHDT and CDR2 YNNKEL (reference sequence). With 4 bases removed from V and 9 bases from J, the gap between germline ends came to 13 bases. In DNA, the CDR3 is TGTGCCAGCAGCCCCTCGGGGGATCGGCCCCAGCATTTT. Translation: CASSPSGDRPQHF.

The chain recombines TRBV24-1 with TRBJ2-7; 7 bases align to TRBD1. V gave up 7 bases and J gave up 2 bases; unmatched junction bases: 10. This CDR3 has 15 amino acids. CDR1 and CDR2 from the germline V gene are KGHDR and SFDVKD. The DNA of the CDR3 is TGTGCCACCAGCCAGACAGGGATTCCCCCCTACGAGCAGTACTTC. As protein: CATSQTGIPPYEQYF.

V is TRBV20-1 and J is TRBJ1-4, with D tentatively TRBD1 (5 bases). The CDR3 is 11 residues long. Germline V gene lookup returns CDR1 DFQATT and CDR2 SNEGSKA (reference sequence). V gave up 6 bases and J gave up 6 bases, with 8 bases separating them. The CDR3 nucleotides are TGCAGTGCGGCAGGGTATGAAAAACTGTTTTTT. This translates into CSAAGYEKLFF.

The V and J genes are TRBV28 and TRBJ1-2, with 8 positions matching TRBD1. The germline V gene has CDR1 MDHEN and CDR2 SYDVKM. After removal of 6 bases from V and 8 bases from J, the junction contained 8 bases not matched to a gene. The CDR3 is 13 amino acids. The CDR3 region has the DNA TGTGCCAGCAGAATGGACAGGGTTGGCGGCTACACCTTC. It yields the protein CASRMDRVGGYTF.

V is TRBV19 and J is TRBJ1-4, with unresolved D. Trimming stripped 6 bases from V and 0 bases from J, with 11 bases between. This CDR3 is built from 15 residues. CDR1 and CDR2 from the germline V gene are LNHDA and SQIVND (reference sequence). DNA of the CDR3: TGTGCCAGTAGGGCCTCAGGCGCAACTAATGAAAAACTGTTTTTT. Its translation is CASRASGATNEKLFF.

The CDR3 is CASSPGTSGSTDTQYF. CDR3 in DNA: TGTGCCAGCAGTCCTGGGACTAGCGGCTCCACAGATACGCAGTATTTT. The chain combines TRBV27 with TRBJ2-3; 11 nucleotides align to TRBD2. Germline CDR1 is MNHEY and CDR2 is SMNVEV (reference sequence). CDR3 size: 16 residues. V trimming: 5 bases; J trimming: 2 bases; junction bases outside the gene matches: 6.

This sequence joins TRBV27 and TRBJ2-7; TRBD1 is a possible D gene (5 bases). V lost 6 bases, J lost 0 bases, and 18 bases lay in between. This CDR3 comprises 16 residues. Germline assignment: CDR1 MNHEY and CDR2 SMNVEV (reference sequence). DNA for the CDR3: TGTGCCAGCAGGGCCTGGCTGGGGCGTCGCTCCTACGAGCAGTACTTC. Its protein is CASRAWLGRRSYEQYF.

The rearrangement joins TRBV5-1 to TRBJ2-5, with 11 bases matching TRBD1. The V gene's germline CDR1 is SGHRS and CDR2 YFSETQ. The CDR3 extends over 15 amino acids. Trimming removed 2 bases from V and 2 bases from J; junction bases left unmatched: 2. This CDR3 reads CASSFGTGGQETQYF. The CDR3, as DNA: TGCGCCAGCAGCTTCGGGACAGGGGGACAAGAGACCCAGTACTTC.

This clone was recorded once. The chain couples TRBV28 to TRBJ1-6, with D possibly being TRBD1 (6 bases). Trimming took 5 bases from V and 5 from J, leaving 7 bases between them. Germline assignment: CDR1 MDHEN and CDR2 SYDVKM. This CDR3 region has 13 residues. CDR3 bases: TGTGCCAGCAGTGGACAGAATAATTCACCCCTCCACTTT. Protein: CASSGQNNSPLHF.

This chain uses TRBV7-3 with TRBJ2-5; 8 nucleotides align to TRBD2. V lost 4 bases and J lost 4; bases outside the gene matches: 8. The V gene's germline CDR1 is SGHTA and CDR2 FQGTGA. The CDR3 contains 15 residues. The CDR3 is CASSSLAGPGETQYF. CDR3 in DNA: TGTGCCAGCAGCTCCCTAGCGGGCCCAGGAGAGACCCAGTACTTC.

The V call is TRBV5-4, the J call TRBJ2-5; 8 nucleotides align to TRBD2. The CDR3 runs to 15 residues. Trimming removed 0 bases from V and 4 bases from J; junction bases left unmatched: 5. The germline V gene encodes CDR1 SGHNT and CDR2 YYREEE (reference sequence). CDR3 DNA sequence: TGTGCCAGCAGCTTGGTTGTAGCGGGGACAGAGACCCAGTACTTC. Amino acid sequence: CASSLVVAGTETQYF.

A single count supports this clone. CDR3 amino acids: CASSLGPRGRDYEQYF. DNA of the CDR3: TGCGCCAGCAGCTTGGGCCCCAGGGGCAGGGATTACGAGCAGTACTTC. V is TRBV5-1 and J is TRBJ2-7, with a weak D call TRBD1 (6 bases). Trimming stripped 0 bases from V and 4 bases from J, with 17 bases between. CDR1 is SGHRS and CDR2 is YFSETQ in the germline V gene. CDR3 length: 16 residues.

The J gene is TRBJ1-3, the V gene TRBV1; the table's D call, TRBD1, has no DNA check behind it. TRBV1 is listed as a pseudogene. The CDR3 loop spans 17 amino acids. The CDR3 is CTSSQGPTRCSGNTIYF. CDR3 sequence (DNA): TGCACCAGCAGCCAAGGGCCGACACGCTGCTCTGGAAACACCATATATTTT.

The chain carries TRBV28 and TRBJ1-5; 10 bases map to TRBD1. The ends lost 5 bases at V and 3 bases at J; junction bases unmatched: 7. Germline V gives CDR1 MDHEN, CDR2 SYDVKM. This CDR3 has 16 residues. CDR3 in DNA: TGTGCCAGCAGTGCCGGGACAGGGGATTACAATCAGCCCCAGCATTTT. Translating it yields CASSAGTGDYNQPQHF.